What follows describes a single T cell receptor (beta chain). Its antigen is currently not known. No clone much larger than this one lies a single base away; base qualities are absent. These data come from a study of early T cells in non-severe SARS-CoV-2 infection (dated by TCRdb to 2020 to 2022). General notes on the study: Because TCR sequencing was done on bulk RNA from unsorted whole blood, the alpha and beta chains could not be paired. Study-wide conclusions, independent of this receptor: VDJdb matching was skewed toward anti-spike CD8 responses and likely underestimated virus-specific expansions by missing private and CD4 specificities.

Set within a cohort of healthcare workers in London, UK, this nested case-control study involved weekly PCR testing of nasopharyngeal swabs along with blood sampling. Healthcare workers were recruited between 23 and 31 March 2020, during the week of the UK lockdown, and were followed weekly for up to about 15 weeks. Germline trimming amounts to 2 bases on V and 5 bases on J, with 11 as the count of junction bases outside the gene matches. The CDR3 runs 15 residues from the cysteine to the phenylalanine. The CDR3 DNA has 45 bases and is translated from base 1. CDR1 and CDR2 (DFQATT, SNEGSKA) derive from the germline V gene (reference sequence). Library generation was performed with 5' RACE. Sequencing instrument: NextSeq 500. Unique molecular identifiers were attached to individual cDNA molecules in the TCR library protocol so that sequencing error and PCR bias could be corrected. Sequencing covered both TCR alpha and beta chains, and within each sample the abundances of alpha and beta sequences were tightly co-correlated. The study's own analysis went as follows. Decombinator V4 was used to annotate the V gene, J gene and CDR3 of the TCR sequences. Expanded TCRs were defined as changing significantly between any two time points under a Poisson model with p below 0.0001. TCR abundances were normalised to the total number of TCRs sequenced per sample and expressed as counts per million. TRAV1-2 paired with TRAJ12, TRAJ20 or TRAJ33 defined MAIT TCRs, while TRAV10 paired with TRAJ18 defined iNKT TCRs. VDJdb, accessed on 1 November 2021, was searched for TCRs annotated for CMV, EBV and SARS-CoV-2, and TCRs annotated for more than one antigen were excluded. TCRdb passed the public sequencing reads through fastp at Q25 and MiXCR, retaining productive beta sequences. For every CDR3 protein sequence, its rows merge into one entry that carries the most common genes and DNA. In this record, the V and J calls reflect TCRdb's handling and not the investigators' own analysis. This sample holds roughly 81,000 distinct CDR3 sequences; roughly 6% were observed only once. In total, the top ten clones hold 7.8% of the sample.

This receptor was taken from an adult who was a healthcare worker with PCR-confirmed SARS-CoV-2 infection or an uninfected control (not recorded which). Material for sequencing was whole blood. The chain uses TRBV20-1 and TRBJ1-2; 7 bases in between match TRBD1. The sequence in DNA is TGCAGTGCTAGATACTCCGGAGGACAGGAGTATGGCTACACCTTC. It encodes CSARYSGGQEYGYTF.